These T cell receptor beta chains were read from a single sample in a study of vaccination and CD4 T cells after COVID-19. Their target antigens are unknown. From the PCR reads, TCRdb called clonotypes with MiXCR, one entry per CDR3 protein. The sample contains about 14,000 distinct CDR3 sequences, approximately 57% of which appear only once. The sequenced material came from CD4+ T cells from blood, cultured in vitro. The receptors come from a human donor who had recovered from COVID-19. CDR3s include the opening cysteine and the closing phenylalanine or tryptophan. A D gene is named only where the DNA matches it firmly. A clone size is listed for some rows: how often the clone was seen (once, few, many), or a class if it is expanded.

clone_size,d_call,v_call,j_call,cdr3_nt,cdr3_aa
few,-,TRBV6-2/TRBV6-3,TRBJ1-4,TGTGCCAGCAGTTCCGGGGACGCAACTAATGAAAAACTGTTTTTT,CASSSGDATNEKLFF
-,-,TRBV20-1,TRBJ2-1,TGCAGTGCTAGAGATCCGCAGGGCAGCTCCTACAATGAGCAGTTCTTC,CSARDPQGSSYNEQFF
-,TRBD1,TRBV5-6,TRBJ1-5,TGTGCCAGCAGCTCTTCCGGGACAGGGTGGAATCAGCCCCAGCATTTT,CASSSSGTGWNQPQHF
-,TRBD2,TRBV20-1,TRBJ2-1,TGCAGTGCCTCCGGACTAGCGGGAGGACTCAATGAGCAGTTCTTC,CSASGLAGGLNEQFF
-,TRBD2,TRBV24-1,TRBJ2-1,TGTGCCACCAGTGATTGGACTAGCGGGAGTGGAGAGCAGTTCTTC,CATSDWTSGSGEQFF
few,-,TRBV19,TRBJ1-1,TGTGCCAGTAGTATCGACGTCGGAGGGACTGAAGCTTTCTTT,CASSIDVGGTEAFF
-,TRBD2,TRBV7-9,TRBJ2-4,TGTGCCAGCAGCTTCTCGACTAGCATTCTAGCCAAAAACATTCAGTACTTC,CASSFSTSILAKNIQYF
-,-,TRBV2,TRBJ2-3,TGTGCCAGCAGGTTGGGAGAAGTTCAAGATACGCAGTATTTT,CASRLGEVQDTQYF
-,-,TRBV7-9,TRBJ2-2,-,CASSLLAGSVTEAFFGQGTGELFF
-,-,TRBV18,TRBJ1-4,TGTGCCAGCTCACCAAGGTCGGGGGTGCAGGAAAAACTGTTTTTT,CASSPRSGVQEKLFF
-,TRBD1,TRBV20-1,TRBJ2-1,TGCAGTGCTAGACAACAGGGGGGAACCTACAATGAGCAGTTCTTC,CSARQQGGTYNEQFF
-,-,TRBV6-1,TRBJ2-3,TGTGCCAGCAGTGTCGGGGGAGACACAGATACGCAGTATTTT,CASSVGGDTDTQYF
-,-,TRBV20-1,TRBJ1-6,TGCAGTGCTAGAGATCCTCGGAGGGCGACCTATAATTCACCCCTCCACTTT,CSARDPRRATYNSPLHF
-,TRBD1,TRBV20-1,TRBJ1-1,TGCAGTGCTACCAGACCCCTAATCTGGACAGGGCAAACACTGAACACTGAAGCTTTCTTT,CSATRPLIWTGQTLNTEAFF
-,-,TRBV20-1,TRBJ2-1,TGCAGTGCTATAAGGGGGCGGGGCTACAATGAGCAGTTCTTC,CSAIRGRGYNEQFF
-,TRBD2,TRBV4-1,TRBJ2-3,TGCGCCAGCAGCCCAGGACTAGCGAACCCAGATACGCAGTATTTT,CASSPGLANPDTQYF